The rows below give T cell receptor beta chains drawn from one sample of a study of shared clonotypes between healthy human individuals. Generated by immunoSEQ multiplex PCR, the TCRdb table keeps only in-frame clones and is missing some. The data contain roughly 2,500,000 clones, 93% of them singletons. The sequencing sample was made of naive CD4+ T cells from PBMCs. These receptors all come from a man between 18 and 29 years old in good health. Some clones in this sample may be carry-over from other donors' samples. Each CDR3 is given without its conserved first and last residue. A row's size may be missing; if present it is once, few, many or a size class.

v_call: TRBV7-8
clone_size: -
cdr3_length: 14
j_call: TRBJ2-1
cdr3_aa: ASSSQTSGRVNEQF

v_call: TRBV13
clone_size: -
cdr3_length: 13
j_call: TRBJ1-3
cdr3_aa: ASSIYRGGGNTIY

v_call: TRBV14
clone_size: few
cdr3_length: 11
j_call: TRBJ1-5
cdr3_aa: ASSRTGNQPQH

v_call: TRBV18
clone_size: -
cdr3_length: 13
j_call: TRBJ1-3
cdr3_aa: ASSPGRDAGNTIY

v_call: TRBV10-3
clone_size: -
cdr3_length: 14
j_call: TRBJ1-2
cdr3_aa: AISVLSGDALAGYT

v_call: TRBV28
clone_size: few
cdr3_length: 9
j_call: TRBJ1-4
cdr3_aa: ASRGVEKLF

v_call: TRBV6-4
clone_size: -
cdr3_length: 15
j_call: TRBJ1-1
cdr3_aa: ASSDSYRGQRDTEAF

v_call: TRBV7-2
clone_size: -
cdr3_length: 15
j_call: TRBJ2-7
cdr3_aa: ASSLLAARQGYYEQY

v_call: TRBV28
clone_size: -
cdr3_length: 13
j_call: TRBJ1-2
cdr3_aa: ASSFFREPNYGYT

v_call: TRBV11-2
clone_size: -
cdr3_length: 11
j_call: TRBJ2-1
cdr3_aa: ASSAVPYNEQF

v_call: TRBV7-9
clone_size: once
cdr3_length: 9
j_call: TRBJ2-1
cdr3_aa: AVGQNNEQF

v_call: TRBV5-4
clone_size: -
cdr3_length: 14
j_call: TRBJ2-1
cdr3_aa: ASSSRRDSSYNEQF

v_call: TRBV5-5
clone_size: -
cdr3_length: 13
j_call: TRBJ2-7
cdr3_aa: ASSLAFRDSYEQY

v_call: TRBV6-5
clone_size: -
cdr3_length: 13
j_call: TRBJ1-2
cdr3_aa: ASIPGWAANYGYT

v_call: TRBV4-3
clone_size: -
cdr3_length: 12
j_call: TRBJ1-5
cdr3_aa: ASSHDRDNQPQH

v_call: TRBV25-1
clone_size: -
cdr3_length: 12
j_call: TRBJ1-1
cdr3_aa: ASSVAGQNTEAF

v_call: TRBV28
clone_size: -
cdr3_length: 13
j_call: TRBJ2-2
cdr3_aa: ASSFAGTRAGELF

v_call: TRBV5-1
clone_size: -
cdr3_length: 13
j_call: TRBJ2-1
cdr3_aa: ASSLAASSYNEQF

v_call: TRBV28
clone_size: -
cdr3_length: 13
j_call: TRBJ2-3
cdr3_aa: ASSLSSGGSDTQY

v_call: TRBV29-1
clone_size: -
cdr3_length: 10
j_call: TRBJ2-3
cdr3_aa: SVDRGTDTQY

v_call: TRBV10-3
clone_size: once
cdr3_length: 8
j_call: TRBJ2-1
cdr3_aa: ATGRGEQF

v_call: TRBV19
clone_size: -
cdr3_length: 12
j_call: TRBJ1-1
cdr3_aa: ASSISGPNTEAF

v_call: TRBV5-1
clone_size: -
cdr3_length: 13
j_call: TRBJ2-7
cdr3_aa: ASSPGQYSSYEQY

v_call: TRBV10-3
clone_size: -
cdr3_length: 13
j_call: TRBJ1-2
cdr3_aa: AINGRKGANYGYT

v_call: TRBV5-1
clone_size: -
cdr3_length: 9
j_call: TRBJ2-1
cdr3_aa: ASSLYNEQF

v_call: TRBV7-2
clone_size: -
cdr3_length: 12
j_call: TRBJ1-2
cdr3_aa: ASSHPGPSYGYT

v_call: TRBV19
clone_size: few
cdr3_length: 13
j_call: TRBJ1-2
cdr3_aa: ASRLGPMGFYGYT

v_call: TRBV10-3
clone_size: -
cdr3_length: 13
j_call: TRBJ1-2
cdr3_aa: AISPLGQGGYGYT

v_call: TRBV10-3
clone_size: once
cdr3_length: 14
j_call: TRBJ1-6
cdr3_aa: AISEGTGASWSPLH

v_call: TRBV9
clone_size: -
cdr3_length: 11
j_call: TRBJ2-5
cdr3_aa: ASSVALRETQY

v_call: TRBV28
clone_size: -
cdr3_length: 14
j_call: TRBJ2-5
cdr3_aa: ASGGQGGLIVETQY

v_call: TRBV28
clone_size: -
cdr3_length: 13
j_call: TRBJ2-7
cdr3_aa: ASSLRGRPPYEQY

v_call: TRBV20-1
clone_size: -
cdr3_length: 9
j_call: TRBJ2-7
cdr3_aa: SASWEIEQY

v_call: TRBV19
clone_size: -
cdr3_length: 16
j_call: TRBJ2-2
cdr3_aa: ASSNRWLGTPNTGELF

v_call: TRBV7-2
clone_size: -
cdr3_length: 16
j_call: TRBJ1-1
cdr3_aa: ASSLAGHSRAEDTEAF

v_call: TRBV5-6
clone_size: -
cdr3_length: 10
j_call: TRBJ2-1
cdr3_aa: ASSVSGTSVV

v_call: TRBV4-3
clone_size: -
cdr3_length: 16
j_call: TRBJ1-4
cdr3_aa: ASSQEYGPDKVNEKLF